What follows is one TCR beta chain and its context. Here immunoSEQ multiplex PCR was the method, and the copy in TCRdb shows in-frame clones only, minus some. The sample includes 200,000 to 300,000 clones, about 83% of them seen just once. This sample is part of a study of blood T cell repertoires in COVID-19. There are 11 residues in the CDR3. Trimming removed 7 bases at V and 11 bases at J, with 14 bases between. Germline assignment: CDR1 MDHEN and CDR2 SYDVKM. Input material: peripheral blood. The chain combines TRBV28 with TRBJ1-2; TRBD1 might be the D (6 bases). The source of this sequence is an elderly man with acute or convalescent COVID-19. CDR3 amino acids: CASTRGSGYTF. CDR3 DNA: TGTGCCAGCACTAGGGGGAGTGGGTACACCTTC.